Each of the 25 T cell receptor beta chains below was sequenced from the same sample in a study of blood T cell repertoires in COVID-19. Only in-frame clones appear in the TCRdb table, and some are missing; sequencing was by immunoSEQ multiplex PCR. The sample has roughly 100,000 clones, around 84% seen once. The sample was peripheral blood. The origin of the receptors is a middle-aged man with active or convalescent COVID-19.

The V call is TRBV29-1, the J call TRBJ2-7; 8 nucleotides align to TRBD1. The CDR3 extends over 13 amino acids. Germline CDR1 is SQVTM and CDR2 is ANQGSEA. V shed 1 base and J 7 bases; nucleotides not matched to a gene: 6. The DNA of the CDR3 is TGCAGCGTTGAAGGTGCAGGGGGCCAGGAGCAGTACTTC. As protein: CSVEGAGGQEQYF.

As DNA, the CDR3 is TGTGCCAGCAGCTTCAGGGCTGAGGAGCAGTACTTC. Protein product: CASSFRAEEQYF. V is TRBV7-2 and J is TRBJ2-7; tentatively, D is TRBD1 (5 bases). Trimming left V 3 bases short and J 7 bases short, with 10 bases between. Looked up from germline, CDR1 is SGHTA and CDR2 is FQGNSA. The CDR3 runs 12 residues.

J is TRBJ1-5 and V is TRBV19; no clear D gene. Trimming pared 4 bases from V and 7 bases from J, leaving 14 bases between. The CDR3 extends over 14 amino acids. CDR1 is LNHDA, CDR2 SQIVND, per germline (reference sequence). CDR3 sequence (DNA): TGTGCCAGTAGTAGAGGGTTTGCGGAACAGCCCCAGCATTTT. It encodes CASSRGFAEQPQHF.

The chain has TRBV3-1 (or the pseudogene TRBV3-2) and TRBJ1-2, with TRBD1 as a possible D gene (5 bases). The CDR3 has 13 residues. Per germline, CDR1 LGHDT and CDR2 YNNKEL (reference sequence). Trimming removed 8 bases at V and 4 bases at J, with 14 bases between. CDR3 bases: TGTGCCAGCGGTGCCGGGGGGGGCTATGGCTACACCTTC. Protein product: CASGAGGGYGYTF.

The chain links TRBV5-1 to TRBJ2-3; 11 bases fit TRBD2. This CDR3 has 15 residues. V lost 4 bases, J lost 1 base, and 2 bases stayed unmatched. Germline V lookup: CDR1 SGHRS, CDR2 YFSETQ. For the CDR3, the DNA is TGCGCCAGCAGCCTACTAGCGGGAGGCACAGATACGCAGTATTTT. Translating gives CASSLLAGGTDTQYF.

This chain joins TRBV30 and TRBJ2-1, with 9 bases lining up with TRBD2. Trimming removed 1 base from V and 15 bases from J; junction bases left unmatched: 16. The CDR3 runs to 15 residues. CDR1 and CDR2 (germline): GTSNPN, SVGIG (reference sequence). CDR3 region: CAWSDFARGGSYRFF. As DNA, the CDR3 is TGTGCCTGGAGTGACTTTGCGCGGGGGGGTTCATACAGGTTCTTC.

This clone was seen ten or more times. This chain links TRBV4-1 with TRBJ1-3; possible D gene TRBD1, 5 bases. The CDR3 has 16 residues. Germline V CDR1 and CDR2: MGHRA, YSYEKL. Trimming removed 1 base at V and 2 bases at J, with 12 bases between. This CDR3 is CASSQVAQGTGNTIYF. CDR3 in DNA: TGCGCCAGCAGCCAAGTAGCCCAGGGTACTGGAAACACCATATATTTT.

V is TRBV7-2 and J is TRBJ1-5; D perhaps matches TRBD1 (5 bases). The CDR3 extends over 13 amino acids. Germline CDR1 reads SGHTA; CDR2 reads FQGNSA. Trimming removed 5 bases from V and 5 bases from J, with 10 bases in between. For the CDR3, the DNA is TGTGCCAGCAGCCCCCGGGGGGATCAGCCCCAGCATTTT. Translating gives CASSPRGDQPQHF.

The chain's CDR3 is CASSPGGGTDTQYF. The DNA of the CDR3 is TGTGCCAGCAGTCCAGGGGGTGGCACAGATACGCAGTATTTT. The chain has TRBV2 and TRBJ2-3; TRBD1 matches at 7 bases. This CDR3 has 14 amino acids. Trimming cost V 5 bases and J 1 base; bases outside gene matches: 3. Germline V gene sequence: CDR1 SNHLY, CDR2 FYNNEI.

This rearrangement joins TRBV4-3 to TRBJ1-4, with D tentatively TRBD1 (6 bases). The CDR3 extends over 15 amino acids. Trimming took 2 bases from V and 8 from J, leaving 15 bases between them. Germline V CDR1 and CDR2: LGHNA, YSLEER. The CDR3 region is CASSQTAGAREKLFF. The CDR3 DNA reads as TGCGCCAGCAGCCAAACCGCAGGGGCTCGGGAAAAACTGTTTTTT.

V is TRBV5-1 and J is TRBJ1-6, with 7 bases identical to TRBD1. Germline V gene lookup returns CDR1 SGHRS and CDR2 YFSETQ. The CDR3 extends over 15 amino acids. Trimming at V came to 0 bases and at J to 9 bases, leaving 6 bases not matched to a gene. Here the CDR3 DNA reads TGCGCCAGCAGCTTGGATGAGACAGGGAGTTCACCCCTCCACTTT. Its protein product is CASSLDETGSSPLHF. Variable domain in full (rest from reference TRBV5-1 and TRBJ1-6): KAGVTQTPRYLIKTRGQQVTLSCSPISGHRSVSWYQQTPGQGLQFLFEYFSETQRNKGNFPGRFSGRQFSNSRSEMNVSTLELGDSALYLCASSLDETGSSPLHFGNGTRLTVT.

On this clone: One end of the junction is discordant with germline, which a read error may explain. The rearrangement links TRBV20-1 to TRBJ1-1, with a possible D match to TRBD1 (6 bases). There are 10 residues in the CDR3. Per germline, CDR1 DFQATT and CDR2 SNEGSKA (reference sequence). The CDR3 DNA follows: TGCAGTGCTATGGAACGACAGGTTCATTTT. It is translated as CSAMERQVHF.

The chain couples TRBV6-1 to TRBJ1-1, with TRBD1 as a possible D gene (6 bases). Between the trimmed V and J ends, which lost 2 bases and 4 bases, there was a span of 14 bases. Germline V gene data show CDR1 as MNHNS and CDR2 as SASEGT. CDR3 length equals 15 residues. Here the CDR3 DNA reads TGTGCCAGCAGTGAATTTTGGGGGCCCCTCACTGAAGCTTTCTTT. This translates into CASSEFWGPLTEAFF.

The CDR3 DNA sequence: TGTGCCAGTAGTATGGGACAGGGGGGGAGCAATCAGCCCCAGCATTTT. Protein: CASSMGQGGSNQPQHF. The chain links TRBV19 to TRBJ1-5, with 11 bases fitting TRBD1. The V and J ends lost 3 bases and 1 base, in that order; junction bases with no gene match: 2. The CDR3 spans 16 residues. Germline lookup yields CDR1 LNHDA and CDR2 SQIVND (reference sequence).

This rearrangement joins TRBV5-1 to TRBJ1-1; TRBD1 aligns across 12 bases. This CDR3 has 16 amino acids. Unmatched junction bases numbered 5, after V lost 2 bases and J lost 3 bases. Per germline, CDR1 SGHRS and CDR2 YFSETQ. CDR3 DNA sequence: TGCGCCAGCAGCTTAGGGACAGGGGGCGCAGACACTGAAGCTTTCTTT. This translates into CASSLGTGGADTEAFF.

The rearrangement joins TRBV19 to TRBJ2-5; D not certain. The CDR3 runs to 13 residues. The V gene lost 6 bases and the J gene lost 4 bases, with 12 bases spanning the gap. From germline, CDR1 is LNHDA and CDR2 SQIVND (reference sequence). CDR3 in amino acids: CASRKEDLETQYF. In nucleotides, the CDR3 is TGTGCCAGTAGAAAGGAAGACTTAGAGACCCAGTACTTC.

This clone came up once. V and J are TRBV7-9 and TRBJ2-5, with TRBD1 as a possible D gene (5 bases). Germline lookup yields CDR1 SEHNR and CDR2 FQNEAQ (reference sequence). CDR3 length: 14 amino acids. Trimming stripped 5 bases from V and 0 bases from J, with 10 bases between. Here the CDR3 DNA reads TGTGCCAGCAGCCAAGGCAGGGACCAAGAGACCCAGTACTTC. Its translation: CASSQGRDQETQYF.

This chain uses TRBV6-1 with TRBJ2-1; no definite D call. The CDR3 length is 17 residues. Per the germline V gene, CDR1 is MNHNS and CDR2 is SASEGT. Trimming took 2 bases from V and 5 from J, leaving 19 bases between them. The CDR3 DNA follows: TGTGCCAGCAGTGAAAATGGTGAGGCTTCGTCGCACAATGAGCAGTTCTTC. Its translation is CASSENGEASSHNEQFF.

The CDR3 protein is CASSLGGGDNEQFF. CDR3 bases: TGCGCCAGCAGCTTGGGGGGCGGGGACAATGAGCAGTTCTTC. The rearrangement links TRBV5-1 to TRBJ2-1; D is perhaps TRBD2 (6 bases). CDR1 is SGHRS and CDR2 is YFSETQ in the germline V gene. The CDR3 spans 14 residues. The V gene lost 0 bases and the J gene lost 5 bases, with 9 bases spanning the gap.

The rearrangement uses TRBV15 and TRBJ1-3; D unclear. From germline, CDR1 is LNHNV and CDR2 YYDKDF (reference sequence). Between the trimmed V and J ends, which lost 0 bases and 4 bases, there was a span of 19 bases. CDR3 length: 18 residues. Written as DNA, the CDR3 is TGTGCCACCAGCAGAGATGGTAGTACGGGGTCTTGGGGAAACACCATATATTTT. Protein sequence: CATSRDGSTGSWGNTIYF.

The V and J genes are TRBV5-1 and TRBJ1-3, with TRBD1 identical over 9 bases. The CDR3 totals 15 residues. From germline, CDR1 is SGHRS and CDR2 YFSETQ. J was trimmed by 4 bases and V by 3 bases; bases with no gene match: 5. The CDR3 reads CASSWTGAGGNTIYF. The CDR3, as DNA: TGCGCCAGCAGCTGGACAGGGGCGGGAGGAAACACCATATATTTT.

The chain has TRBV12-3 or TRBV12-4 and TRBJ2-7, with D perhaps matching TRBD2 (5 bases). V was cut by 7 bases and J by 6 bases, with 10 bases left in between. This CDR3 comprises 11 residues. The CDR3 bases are TGTGCCAGCATGGAGGTTAGCGAGCAGTACTTC. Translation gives CASMEVSEQYF.

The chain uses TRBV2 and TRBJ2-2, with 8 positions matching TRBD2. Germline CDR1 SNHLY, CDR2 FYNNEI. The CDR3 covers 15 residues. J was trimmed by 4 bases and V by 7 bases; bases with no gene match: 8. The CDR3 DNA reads TGTGCCAGCACCTCTTTAGCGGGGTCCACCGGGGAGCTGTTTTTT. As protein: CASTSLAGSTGELFF.

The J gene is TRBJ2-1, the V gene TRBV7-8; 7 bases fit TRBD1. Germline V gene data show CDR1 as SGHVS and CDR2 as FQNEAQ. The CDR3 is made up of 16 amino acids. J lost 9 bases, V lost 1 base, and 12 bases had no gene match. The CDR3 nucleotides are TGTGCCAGCAGCTTAGATGAGGGGGCGATGCGCGGTGAGCAGTTCTTC. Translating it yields CASSLDEGAMRGEQFF.

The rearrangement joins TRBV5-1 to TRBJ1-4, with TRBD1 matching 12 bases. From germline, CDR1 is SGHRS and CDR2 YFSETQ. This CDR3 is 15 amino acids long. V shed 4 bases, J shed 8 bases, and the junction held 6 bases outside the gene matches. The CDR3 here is CASSPGTGGGEKLFF. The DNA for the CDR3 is TGCGCCAGCAGCCCGGGGACAGGGGGCGGCGAAAAACTGTTTTTT.